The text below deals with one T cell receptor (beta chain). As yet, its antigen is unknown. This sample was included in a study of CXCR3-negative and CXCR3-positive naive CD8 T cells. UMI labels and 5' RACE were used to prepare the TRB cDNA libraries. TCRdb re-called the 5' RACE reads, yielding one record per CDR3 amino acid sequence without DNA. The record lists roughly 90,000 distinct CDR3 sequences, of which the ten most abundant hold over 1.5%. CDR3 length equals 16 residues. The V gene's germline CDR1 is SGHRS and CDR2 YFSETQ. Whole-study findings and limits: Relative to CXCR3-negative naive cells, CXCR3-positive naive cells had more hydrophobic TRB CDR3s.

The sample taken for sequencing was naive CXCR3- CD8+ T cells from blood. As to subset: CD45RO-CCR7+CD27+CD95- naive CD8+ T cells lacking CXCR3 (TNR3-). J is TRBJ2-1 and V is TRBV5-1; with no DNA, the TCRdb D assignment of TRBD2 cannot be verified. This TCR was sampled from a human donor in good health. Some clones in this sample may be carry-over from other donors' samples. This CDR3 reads CASSLVRTDSYNEQFF. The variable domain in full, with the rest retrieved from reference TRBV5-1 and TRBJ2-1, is KAGVTQTPRYLIKTRGQQVTLSCSPISGHRSVSWYQQTPGQGLQFLFEYFSETQRNKGNFPGRFSGRQFSNSRSEMNVSTLELGDSALYLCASSLVRTDSYNEQFFGPGTRLTVL.